This TCR beta chain was profiled in a study of molecular identifiers for immune sequencing clone quantification. Turning to the study itself: Naive CD8 RNA (about 20,000 or 100,000 cells) was divided into five aliquots, with four sequenced.

TCRdb re-analysed the PCR reads in MiXCR, keeping a single row per CDR3 protein. Of hundreds of thousands of distinct CDR3 sequences in the sample, about 25% were seen once. Per the germline V gene, CDR1 is MDHEN and CDR2 is SYDVKM. This CDR3 is 15 amino acids long. Trimming took 5 bases from V and 4 from J, leaving 14 bases between them. About this clonotype: Its antigen is undetermined.

Study-wide findings and caveats: Researchers reportedly could pick up spiked Jurkat TCR RNA from one cell mixed into one million naive cells.

The receptor comes from a human donor in good health. Some libraries in this study had Jurkat cell RNA spiked in. Source material: naive CD8+ T cells from blood, with Jurkat cell RNA spiked in. Subset specified: FACS-sorted CD8+CD4-CCR7+CD45RA+ naive T cells. The J gene is TRBJ1-4, the V gene TRBV28; D may be TRBD1 (5 bases). CDR3 region: CASSPGSGINEKLFF. The CDR3 region has the DNA TGTGCCAGCAGTCCCGGGTCAGGGATTAATGAAAAACTGTTTTTT.